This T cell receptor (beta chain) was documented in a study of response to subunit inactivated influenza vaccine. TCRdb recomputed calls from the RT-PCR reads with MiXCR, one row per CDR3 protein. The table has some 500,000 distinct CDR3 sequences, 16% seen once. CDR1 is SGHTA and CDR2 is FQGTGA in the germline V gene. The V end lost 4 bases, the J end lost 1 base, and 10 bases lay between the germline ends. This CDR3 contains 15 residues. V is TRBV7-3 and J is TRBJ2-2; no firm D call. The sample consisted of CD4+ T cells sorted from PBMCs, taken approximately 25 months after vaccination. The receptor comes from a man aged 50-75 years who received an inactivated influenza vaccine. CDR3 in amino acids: CASSSHPKNTGELFF. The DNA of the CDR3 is TGTGCCAGCAGCTCCCACCCGAAGAACACCGGGGAGCTGTTTTTT.